Given below is one TCR beta chain in context. The antigen it recognizes is unknown. No clone much larger than this one lies a single base away; base qualities are absent. These data originate in a study of shared clonotypes between healthy human individuals (dated by TCRdb to about 2020). Study-level background: Three men and two women, aged 18 to 49 years, made up the cohort. Between about 0.94 and 8.9 billion PBMCs per donor were obtained by leukapheresis. For each donor, CD4 naive and CD4 memory were each run on three plates, CD8 naive on two plates, and CD8 memory on one plate. Blood TCR repertoires of roughly 5 healthy adults were deeply sequenced to estimate repertoire size and the extent of clonotype sharing between individuals. Different laboratories and diverse techniques were used to prepare libraries and sequence TCR repertoires, to increase sequencing depth and limit assay-specific biases.

Using the deep immunoSEQ assay, TCR CDR3 regions were amplified from genomic DNA by multiplex PCR. Genomic DNA extracted from each cell subset was distributed evenly over all wells of several immunoSEQ 96-well plates, and each plate served as one replicate. For sorted subsets, each replicate PCR was loaded with roughly 190 ng genomic DNA, equivalent to 25,000 to 30,000 T cell genomes. The purified libraries were quantified using a Qubit 3.0 fluorometer, sized with a Bioanalyzer 2100, and then quantified again using the KAPA Library Quantification kit. Every immunoSEQ 96-well plate was sequenced on a separate single-read 150-cycle Illumina NextSeq 550 flow cell. For the original study's pipeline: Because the immunoSEQ output included only junctional sequences and no quality scores, the filtering could not be the same as the filtering used for full-length reads. To assign V/J genes and CDR3, sequences were annotated against IMGT germline references using PyIR, a Python wrapper for IgBLAST v1.9. Reads were filtered out if the reads had weak V/J assignments (E-value above 1e-6), no CDR3, stop codons, out-of-frame junctions, or ambiguous translated residues. V3J clonotypes were defined as sequences sharing the same inferred V gene, J gene, and CDR3 amino acid sequence. To compute the percentage overlap between repertoires, the number of shared unique clonotypes was divided by the size of the smaller repertoire. Richness of each repertoire was evaluated using RTK rarefaction, the Chao1 estimator, and Recon v2.1 estimates of unobserved clonotypes. For all TCRbeta clonotypes obtained by the gDNA method from several donors, generation probabilities were computed with OLGA. TCRdb stores this immuneACCESS table with in-frame sequences only. Part of the clones is absent; in the studies checked, under half of the shortfall reflects unresolved V genes, and no reason is known for the rest. D and trimming were read from the DNA, whereas the V and J calls and clone size are those reported in that table. This sample gives about 2.3 million clones in total; just over 90% of them show up just once. The top ten clones comprise 0.39% of the sample.

The paper as a whole reports these results and caveats: Pairwise subsampling indicated that sequencing depth was expected to affect the degree of clonotype sharing among donors. The genetic and exposure-history diversity represented was limited by the small number of donors. Sharing across four donors was observed for around 4.8% of naive CD4, about 4% of naive CD8, 2.3% of memory CD4, and approximately 0.41% of memory CD8 clonotypes. Even with the large sequencing depth, rarefaction of the sorted-subset datasets indicated that sequencing was incomplete. Sampling was restricted to blood, and TCR repertoires in tissue are likely to differ from TCR repertoires in blood. Estimated clonotype richness was generally larger for naive than for memory subsets. Compared with non-shared clonotypes, the clonotypes found in all four sorted-subset donors had higher generation probabilities.

The donors were healthy, HIV-negative adults who had no recently reported acute infections or vaccinations. All donors were Caucasian adults living in Nashville, Tennessee, USA. CD4+ T cells were enriched by magnetic negative selection; naive cells were then positively selected on CD45RA, and the negative fraction formed the memory subset. Blood was obtained by leukapheresis, after which PBMCs were separated by Ficoll-Histopaque density gradient centrifugation and cryopreserved in liquid nitrogen vapor phase. Analytical flow cytometry was used to check the purity and quantity of every magnetically sorted T cell population. Genomic DNA was isolated from every sorted fraction and measured by UV absorbance on a Nanodrop 2000c. Sequenced sample: naive CD4+ T cells from PBMCs. The cell subset or site label corresponds to: CD45RA+ positively selected. The receptor's source is a man younger than 35 in good health. Some clones in this sample may be carry-over from other donors' samples.

Read as DNA, the sequence is TGTGCCAGCGGCACCTTGACTCCTGACTATGGCTACACCTTC. This encodes CASGTLTPDYGYTF. This chain is built from TRBV5-4 and TRBJ1-2, with no confidently assigned D gene. According to the germline V gene (reference sequence), CDR1 reads SGHNT and CDR2 reads YYREEE. The CDR3 contains 14 residues, cysteine and phenylalanine counted. The kept DNA is CDR3 alone, 42 bases in frame from the first base. V and J lose 7 bases and 3 bases, and a span of 16 bases separates them.